The 28 T cell receptor beta chains given below trace back to one sample, sequenced in a study of T cells in tuberculosis. The method was immunoSEQ multiplex PCR; TCRdb's version includes in-frame clones alone and lacks a portion of them. In the table there are about 49,000 clones, over 90% of which are singletons. The time point is: new active TB diagnosis, blood taken before or within 7 days of starting treatment. The specimen was PBMCs, collected at tuberculosis diagnosis. The receptors derive from an adult with tuberculosis.

The chain couples TRBV4-3 to TRBJ2-4, with D hard to call. The germline gives CDR1 LGHNA, CDR2 YSLEER. Trimming removed 1 base from V and 5 bases from J, with 9 bases in between. CDR3 size: 14 residues. CDR3 nucleotides: TGCGCCAGCAGCCAAGTCCCCGCGGAAAACATTCAGTACTTC. This gives the protein CASSQVPAENIQYF.

The V and J genes are TRBV5-6 and TRBJ1-2; perhaps TRBD1 as D (6 bases). Germline-derived CDR1 and CDR2 are SGHDT and YYEEEE. Trimming took 2 bases from V and 4 from J, leaving 12 bases between them. The CDR3 loop spans 14 amino acids. CDR3 in amino acids: CASSLGRGVYGYTF. The CDR3 DNA reads TGTGCCAGCAGCTTAGGCAGGGGAGTCTATGGCTACACCTTC.

This clone was counted once. The V and J genes are TRBV11-2 and TRBJ1-2; D may be TRBD1 (6 bases). The V end lost 1 base, the J end lost 4 bases, and 7 bases lay between the germline ends. Germline CDR1 SGHAT, CDR2 FQNNGV. CDR3 length: 13 residues. Here the CDR3 DNA reads TGTGCCAGCAGCTTAGGAGGGGGCTATGGCTACACCTTC. Protein: CASSLGGGYGYTF.

This chain links TRBV27 with TRBJ2-1; 14 bases are a match to TRBD2. Germline V gives CDR1 MNHEY, CDR2 SMNVEV (reference sequence). The CDR3 is made up of 16 amino acids. V lost 2 bases, J lost 6 bases, and 3 bases stayed unmatched. DNA of the CDR3: TGTGCCAGCAGTTTACTCGGGACTAGCGGGAGCAATGAGCAGTTCTTC. It specifies CASSLLGTSGSNEQFF.

V gene TRBV11-2 combines with J gene TRBJ2-1; D gene uncertain. The CDR3 runs 15 residues. Trimming left V 3 bases short and J 4 bases short, with 13 bases between. The germline gives CDR1 SGHAT, CDR2 FQNNGV. The CDR3 loop is CASSFRIDGYNEQFF. CDR3 bases: TGTGCCAGCAGCTTCAGGATAGACGGATACAATGAGCAGTTCTTC. The full variable domain, rest sourced from reference TRBV11-2 and TRBJ2-1, is EAGVAQSPRYKIIEKRQSVAFWCNPISGHATLYWYQQILGQGPKLLIQFQNNGVVDDSQLPKDRFSAERLKGVDSTLKIQPAKLEDSAVYLCASSFRIDGYNEQFFGPGTRLTVL.

The rearrangement joins TRBV30 to TRBJ2-5; weak D call: TRBD1 (6 bases). The germline gives CDR1 GTSNPN, CDR2 SVGIG (reference sequence). Trimming removed 3 bases at V and 7 bases at J, with 21 bases between. This CDR3 contains 15 residues. CDR3 sequence: CAWRSPAGAKRTQYF. Here the CDR3 DNA reads TGTGCCTGGAGATCTCCGGCAGGGGCGAAGAGGACCCAGTACTTC.

The J gene is TRBJ2-6, the V gene TRBV5-6; 7 nucleotides match TRBD1. The germline V gene encodes CDR1 SGHDT and CDR2 YYEEEE. The CDR3 has 15 residues. The J segment lost 4 bases and the V segment lost 2 bases, leaving 3 bases of the junction unmatched. The chain's CDR3 is CASSLTGVGANVLTF. CDR3 bases: TGTGCCAGCAGCTTAACAGGGGTCGGGGCCAACGTCCTGACTTTC.

This sequence joins TRBV11-2 and TRBJ2-1; D is uncertain. Germline lookup yields CDR1 SGHAT and CDR2 FQNNGV. V dropped 1 base and J dropped 4 bases, with 11 bases sitting between them. The CDR3 length is 15 residues. The CDR3 region is CASSLGAGRYNEQFF. The CDR3 DNA reads as TGTGCCAGCAGCTTAGGGGCAGGCCGATACAATGAGCAGTTCTTC.

The V call is TRBV11-3, the J call TRBJ2-1; 8 nucleotides match TRBD2. The CDR3 is made up of 14 amino acids. Germline CDR1 SGHNT, CDR2 YENEEA. With 2 bases clipped from V and 11 bases from J, the junction kept 8 bases outside the gene matches. The CDR3 spells CASSLLAGGDKQFF. CDR3 nucleotide sequence: TGTGCCAGCAGCTTACTAGCGGGCGGGGACAAGCAGTTCTTC.

V is TRBV6-5 and J is TRBJ1-2, with 12 bases identical to TRBD1. Germline V gene sequence: CDR1 MNHEY, CDR2 SVGAGI. V was pared by 5 bases and J by 7 bases, with 5 bases of the junction left unmatched. This CDR3 contains 14 residues. In DNA, the CDR3 is TGTGCCAGCAGTCAAGGGACAGGGGGCTTTGGCTACACCTTC. Its protein product is CASSQGTGGFGYTF.

The genes are TRBV20-1 and TRBJ1-1; D not resolved. The CDR3 is 11 residues long. V lost 3 bases and J lost 7, with 9 bases in between. Germline lookup yields CDR1 DFQATT and CDR2 SNEGSKA (reference sequence). CDR3 nucleotide sequence: TGCAGTGCTAGGGGTCGGGGTGAAGCTTTCTTT. This gives the protein CSARGRGEAFF.

V usage is TRBV6-1 and J usage is TRBJ2-7; 10 nucleotides match TRBD2. The V gene's germline CDR1 is MNHNS and CDR2 SASEGT. The ends lost 2 bases at V and 4 bases at J; junction bases unmatched: 2. The CDR3 runs 14 residues. The CDR3 nucleotides read TGTGCCAGCAGTGAATGGACTAGCGGATACGAGCAGTACTTC. As protein: CASSEWTSGYEQYF.

The chain recombines TRBV25-1 with TRBJ1-5, with 8 bases lining up with TRBD1. V lost 8 bases, J lost 5 bases, and 5 bases stayed unmatched. The CDR3 consists of 13 residues. From germline, CDR1 is MGHDK and CDR2 SYGVNS. The CDR3 spells CASALTGDQPQHF. The CDR3, as DNA: TGTGCCAGCGCATTGACAGGGGATCAGCCCCAGCATTTT.

The chain has TRBV28 and TRBJ1-5; D gene uncertain. Germline-derived CDR1 and CDR2 are MDHEN and SYDVKM. The CDR3 has 12 residues. Trimming removed 3 bases at V and 9 bases at J, with 9 bases between. In nucleotides, the CDR3 is TGTGCCAGCAGTTTCCGCCGGGGGCCCCAGCATTTT. As protein: CASSFRRGPQHF.

V and J are TRBV5-1 and TRBJ2-1; 7 bases are shared with TRBD2. The CDR3 consists of 17 residues. The germline CDR1 and CDR2 sequences are SGHRS and YFSETQ. V lost 0 bases, J lost 4 bases, and 10 bases stayed unmatched. The CDR3 here is CASSLVMGAGSYNEQFF. The CDR3 nucleotides are TGCGCCAGCAGCTTGGTGATGGGAGCGGGGTCTTACAATGAGCAGTTCTTC.

The V gene is TRBV14, the J gene TRBJ2-7, with 7 bases aligning to TRBD1. Losses at the gene ends were 5 bases for V and 3 bases for J; bases not matched to a gene: 25. This CDR3 region has 20 residues. Germline CDR1 reads SGHDN; CDR2 reads FVKESK. CDR3 region: CASSDTPPGQLPPTFYEQYF. As DNA, the CDR3 is TGTGCCAGCAGCGACACCCCCCCGGGACAGCTCCCACCCACTTTCTACGAGCAGTACTTC.

CDR3 coding DNA: TGTGCCAGCAGCTTAGCGCGGGCGGGAGTGTCGTTCTTC. It translates to CASSLARAGVSFF. The chain links TRBV7-9 to TRBJ2-1; 7 bases agree with TRBD2. The trim removed 0 bases at V and 15 bases at J, leaving 8 bases unmatched. Looked up from germline, CDR1 is SEHNR and CDR2 is FQNEAQ (reference sequence). The CDR3 length is 13 residues.

The chain combines TRBV28 with TRBJ1-5; D might be TRBD1 (6 bases). This CDR3 spans 17 amino acids. The ends were cut back, 2 bases at V and 2 bases at J, with 16 bases in the middle. The germline V gene encodes CDR1 MDHEN and CDR2 SYDVKM. This CDR3 is CASSLNLGQYGNQPQHF. Here the CDR3 DNA reads TGTGCCAGCAGTTTAAACCTCGGACAGTATGGCAATCAGCCCCAGCATTTT.

V is TRBV28 and J is TRBJ1-5; D unresolved. The germline CDR1 and CDR2 sequences are MDHEN and SYDVKM. This CDR3 is built from 12 residues. The V gene lost 3 bases and the J gene lost 5 bases, with 5 bases spanning the gap. CDR3 sequence reads: CASSFFYQPQHF. CDR3 bases: TGTGCCAGCAGTTTCTTTTATCAGCCCCAGCATTTT.

This chain connects TRBV7-6 to TRBJ2-7, with D tentatively TRBD2 (6 bases). CDR1 SGHVS and CDR2 FNYEAQ come from the germline V gene. Trimming removed 4 bases from V and 4 bases from J, with 14 bases in between. CDR3 length: 14 amino acids. CDR3 loop: CASSYRLGGYEQYF. The CDR3 nucleotides read TGTGCCAGCAGCTATCGGCTTGGGGGGTACGAGCAGTACTTC.

J is TRBJ2-5 and V is TRBV4-1; 8 bases map to TRBD1. Germline V gene lookup returns CDR1 MGHRA and CDR2 YSYEKL. The V segment lost 4 bases and the J segment 5 bases; nucleotides outside the gene matches: 6. This CDR3 region has 14 residues. Written as DNA, the CDR3 is TGCGCCAGCAGCCTTTCAGGGGGCGTTGAGACCCAGTACTTC. Protein: CASSLSGGVETQYF.

This clone was seen once. The chain links TRBV11-2 to TRBJ1-1; D possibly corresponds to TRBD1 (5 bases). Trimming left V 3 bases short and J 5 bases short, with 19 bases between. The CDR3 consists of 16 residues. Per germline, CDR1 SGHAT and CDR2 FQNNGV. DNA for the CDR3: TGTGCCAGCAGCTTGGGGGAGAGGGTTGCGGGAACTGAAGCTTTCTTT. Translated, it gives CASSLGERVAGTEAFF.

The chain combines TRBV6-1 with TRBJ2-2, with TRBD2 identical over 9 bases. J gave up 1 base and V 4 bases, and 4 bases lay outside the gene matches. CDR1 is MNHNS and CDR2 is SASEGT in the germline V gene. The CDR3 extends over 16 amino acids. The CDR3 DNA reads TGTGCCAGCAGTGGAATAGCGGGAGAGAACACCGGGGAGCTGTTTTTT. Encoded protein: CASSGIAGENTGELFF.

This rearrangement joins TRBV4-3 to TRBJ1-1, with unresolved D. The CDR3 loop spans 16 amino acids. Germline V gene data show CDR1 as LGHNA and CDR2 as YSLEER. Trimming removed 2 bases at V and 7 bases at J, with 20 bases between. The CDR3 DNA reads TGCGCCAGCAGCCAATCGGTAATGCAGCGCCTGGGTGAAGCTTTCTTT. Its translation is CASSQSVMQRLGEAFF.

The genes are TRBV5-4 and TRBJ2-3; D is perhaps TRBD2 (5 bases). The germline CDR1 and CDR2 sequences are SGHNT and YYREEE (reference sequence). This CDR3 is built from 14 residues. Between the trimmed V and J ends, which lost 7 bases and 1 base, there was a span of 13 bases. The CDR3 sequence is CASLGDTGTDTQYF. The CDR3 DNA is TGTGCCAGCCTCGGGGATACGGGCACAGATACGCAGTATTTT.

This sequence joins TRBV9 and TRBJ2-7, with D maybe TRBD1 (6 bases). Trimming pared 1 base from V and 5 bases from J, leaving 13 bases between. There are 14 residues in the CDR3. The V gene's germline CDR1 is SGDLS and CDR2 YYNGEE. Here the CDR3 reads CASSVTGTLDEQYF. CDR3 sequence (DNA): TGTGCCAGCAGCGTAACCGGGACACTGGACGAGCAGTACTTC. The whole variable domain, remainder taken from reference TRBV9 and TRBJ2-7, is DSGVTQTPKHLITATGQRVTLRCSPRSGDLSVYWYQQSLDQGLQFLIQYYNGEERAKGNILERFSAQQFPDLHSELNLSSLELGDSALYFCASSVTGTLDEQYFGPGTRLTVT.

This sequence joins TRBV28 and TRBJ2-3, with a tentative D call TRBD1 (5 bases). CDR1 is MDHEN, CDR2 SYDVKM, per germline. Deletions cut 2 bases from V and 5 bases from J, with 5 bases between. The CDR3 spans 12 residues. The CDR3: CASSLRGDTQYF. The CDR3 DNA follows: TGTGCCAGCAGTTTAAGGGGAGATACGCAGTATTTT. The whole variable domain, remainder taken from reference TRBV28 and TRBJ2-3, is DVKVTQSSRYLVKRTGEKVFLECVQDMDHENMFWYRQDPGLGLRLIYFSYDVKMKEKGDIPEGYSVSREKKERFSLILESASTNQTSMYLCASSLRGDTQYFGPGTRLTVL.

The chain recombines TRBV30 with TRBJ2-1; the D gene is possibly TRBD2 (6 bases). Germline V CDR1 and CDR2: GTSNPN, SVGIG (reference sequence). CDR3 length: 13 residues. V lost 2 bases and J 7 bases, leaving 12 bases between the germline ends. The CDR3 region is CAWSPGTLNEQFF. The DNA of the CDR3 is TGTGCCTGGAGTCCCGGGACTTTAAATGAGCAGTTCTTC.